This T cell receptor (beta chain) was obtained from a study of T cell responses to AZD1222 COVID-19 vaccine. The protocol was immunoSEQ multiplex PCR, while the TCRdb copy is restricted to in-frame clones and leaves out a portion. Seen here are around 150,000 clones, around nine tenths observed once, and the top ten hold around 3.7%. A note on this clone: As yet, its antigen is unknown.

Germline CDR1 reads SNHLY; CDR2 reads FYNNEI. The CDR3 has 16 residues. Trimming removed 1 base at V and 7 bases at J, with 19 bases between. The study, taken as a whole, reports: Baseline seropositivity characterized only six AZD1222 recipients. Spike-spanning, vaccine-associated CD4 TCRs were dominant at 160-218 and 743-854.

The clonotype originates from an adult in good health. The genes are TRBV2 and TRBJ1-2, with a tentative D call TRBD1 (5 bases). The input for sequencing was peripheral blood, taken on day 0 of AZD1222 vaccination. CDR3 loop: CASSEVGREDWSGYTF. In nucleotides, the CDR3 is TGTGCCAGCAGTGAAGTGGGACGGGAAGATTGGTCTGGCTACACCTTC.